Listed here are 32 T cell receptor beta chains from one sample, sequenced in a study of blood T cell repertoires in COVID-19. Here immunoSEQ multiplex PCR was the method, and the copy in TCRdb shows in-frame clones only, minus some. The sample has about 53,000 clones, roughly 79% seen once; the top ten hold around 14%. The sequencing sample was made of peripheral blood. The receptors shown here come from a human donor in a cohort sampled during active COVID-19.

The V and J genes are TRBV28 and TRBJ2-7; D is perhaps TRBD1 (5 bases). This CDR3 has 15 residues. Deletions cut 3 bases from V and 0 bases from J, with 12 bases between. Per germline, CDR1 MDHEN and CDR2 SYDVKM. This CDR3 reads CASSFGRVGSYEQYF. The CDR3 nucleotides read TGTGCCAGCAGTTTTGGCAGGGTGGGCTCCTACGAGCAGTACTTC.

A few counts support this clone. CDR3 in amino acids: CASSEWTGTSPLHF. The CDR3, as DNA: TGCGCCAGCAGTGAGTGGACAGGGACCTCACCCCTCCACTTT. The V and J genes are TRBV10-2 and TRBJ1-6; 8 bases agree with TRBD1. The CDR3 runs 14 residues. J gave up 10 bases and V 1 base, and 3 bases lay outside the gene matches. Germline V gene lookup returns CDR1 WSHSY and CDR2 SAAADI.

J is TRBJ1-6 and V is TRBV28; D is undetermined. V lost 7 bases, J lost 7 bases, and 11 bases lay in between. Germline V gives CDR1 MDHEN, CDR2 SYDVKM. CDR3 length equals 13 residues. DNA of the CDR3: TGTGCCAGCACTTCGGGGAAAAATTCACCCCTCCACTTT. Its protein is CASTSGKNSPLHF.

This clone was detected only once. The chain links TRBV28 to TRBJ1-2, with D unclear. CDR3 length: 14 amino acids. V was shortened by 5 bases and J by 0 bases, with 10 bases between the two germline ends. The germline V gene encodes CDR1 MDHEN and CDR2 SYDVKM. CDR3 region: CASSHNPANYGYTF. DNA of the CDR3: TGTGCCAGCAGTCATAACCCAGCTAACTATGGCTACACCTTC.

V usage is TRBV19 and J usage is TRBJ1-1; possibly TRBD1 for D (5 bases). Per germline, CDR1 LNHDA and CDR2 SQIVND (reference sequence). V was cut by 5 bases and J by 0 bases, with 13 bases left in between. The CDR3 covers 15 residues. The CDR3 here is CASSSYQGVNTEAFF. CDR3 in DNA: TGTGCCAGTAGTTCCTACCAGGGTGTGAACACTGAAGCTTTCTTT.

V and J are TRBV3-1 (or the pseudogene TRBV3-2) and TRBJ1-1; a possible D gene is TRBD1 (5 bases). CDR1 and CDR2 from the germline V gene are LGHDT and YNNKEL (reference sequence). Trimming pared 3 bases from V and 9 bases from J, leaving 14 bases between. This CDR3 contains 13 residues. CDR3 sequence reads: CASSHRQYSKAFF. CDR3 sequence (DNA): TGTGCCAGCAGCCATAGACAGTATTCTAAAGCTTTCTTT.

The J gene is TRBJ2-3, the V gene TRBV5-1, with 10 positions matching TRBD2. CDR1 is SGHRS and CDR2 is YFSETQ in the germline V gene. The trim removed 4 bases at V and 6 bases at J, leaving 5 bases unmatched. CDR3 length equals 14 residues. CDR3 protein: CASSGLAGVDTQYF. CDR3 nucleotide sequence: TGCGCCAGCAGCGGGCTAGCGGGGGTGGATACGCAGTATTTT.

The rearrangement uses TRBV2 and TRBJ1-3; maybe TRBD1 (6 bases). With 2 bases removed from V and 0 bases from J, the gap between germline ends came to 11 bases. Germline V gives CDR1 SNHLY, CDR2 FYNNEI. The CDR3 covers 16 residues. CDR3 amino acids: CASSEQGPGSGNTIYF. CDR3 DNA: TGTGCCAGCAGTGAACAGGGGCCAGGCTCTGGAAACACCATATATTTT.

V and J are TRBV4-1 and TRBJ2-1; 9 bases map to TRBD2. This CDR3 has 19 amino acids. V gave up 0 bases and J gave up 5 bases; unmatched junction bases: 14. The germline CDR1 and CDR2 sequences are MGHRA and YSYEKL. The CDR3 coding sequence is TGCGCCAGCAGCCAAGATTGGAGGGGGACTAGCTTCCGGAACAATGAGCAGTTCTTC. Translation gives CASSQDWRGTSFRNNEQFF.

The chain couples TRBV7-3 to TRBJ2-3, with 14 bases matching TRBD2. This CDR3 has 19 residues. Germline V gene lookup returns CDR1 SGHTA and CDR2 FQGTGA. J was trimmed by 1 base and V by 4 bases; bases with no gene match: 10. CDR3 coding DNA: TGTGCCAGCAGCTCACCCGGGACTAGCGGGGGTGGTGGCACAGATACGCAGTATTTT. This encodes CASSSPGTSGGGGTDTQYF. Based on the CDR3 plus reference TRBV7-3 and TRBJ2-3, the full variable domain is GAGVSQTPSNKVTEKGKYVELRCDPISGHTALYWYRQSLGQGPEFLIYFQGTGAADDSGLPNDRFFAVRPEGSVSTLKIQRTERGDSAVYLCASSSPGTSGGGGTDTQYFGPGTRLTVL.

This clone was picked up one time. The J gene is TRBJ2-7, the V gene TRBV6-5, with D possibly matching TRBD1 (6 bases). Germline assignment: CDR1 MNHEY and CDR2 SVGAGI. V was cut by 5 bases and J by 2 bases, with 10 bases left in between. CDR3 size: 13 residues. This chain's CDR3 is CASSLTGPYEQYF. The CDR3 nucleotides read TGTGCCAGCAGTCTGACAGGACCCTACGAGCAGTACTTC.

The rearrangement links TRBV5-1 to TRBJ2-3; TRBD2 agrees at 8 bases. The CDR3 contains 16 residues. Germline values: CDR1 SGHRS, CDR2 YFSETQ. V lost 4 bases, J lost 2 bases, and 9 bases stayed unmatched. This chain's CDR3 is CASSDTSGLNTDTQYF. CDR3 DNA: TGCGCCAGCAGCGATACTAGCGGACTAAACACAGATACGCAGTATTTT.

This clone occurred once. V usage is TRBV24-1 and J usage is TRBJ2-6, with 9 bases aligning to TRBD1. With V trimmed by 3 bases and J by 1 base, 3 bases remained unmatched. The germline CDR1 and CDR2 sequences are KGHDR and SFDVKD. This CDR3 is 17 amino acids long. This CDR3 reads CATSDRTGVSGANVLTF. The CDR3 DNA follows: TGTGCCACCAGTGATAGGACAGGGGTTTCTGGGGCCAACGTCCTGACTTTC.

The V call is TRBV6-2 or TRBV6-3, the J call TRBJ2-3; 13 bases align to TRBD2. This CDR3 contains 16 residues. The germline V gene encodes CDR1 MNHEY and CDR2 SVGEGT. Losses at the gene ends were 6 bases for V and 4 bases for J; bases not matched to a gene: 7. CDR3 in DNA: TGTGCCAGCAGCAAGACTAGCGGGGGGCCCTCAGATACGCAGTATTTT. Protein product: CASSKTSGGPSDTQYF.

At least ten counts were recorded for this clone. The V gene is TRBV28, the J gene TRBJ1-5; TRBD1 might be the D (5 bases). Per the germline V gene, CDR1 is MDHEN and CDR2 is SYDVKM. V was clipped by 1 base and J by 6 bases, with 10 bases between them. This CDR3 spans 14 amino acids. CDR3 sequence: CASSLSYGAQPQHF. CDR3 bases: TGTGCCAGCAGTTTATCCTATGGGGCTCAGCCCCAGCATTTT.

This clone was counted between two and nine times. The chain recombines TRBV6-5 with TRBJ2-2; TRBD2 agrees at 9 bases. Germline loops: CDR1 MNHEY, CDR2 SVGAGI. J gave up 1 base and V 4 bases, and 4 bases lay outside the gene matches. The CDR3 length is 16 residues. CDR3 DNA: TGTGCCAGCAGTTCACATAGCGGGGGGAACACCGGGGAGCTGTTTTTT. Translated: CASSSHSGGNTGELFF.

The chain uses TRBV7-9 and TRBJ2-5; the match to TRBD1 covers 8 bases. V shed 2 bases, J shed 4 bases, and the junction held 6 bases outside the gene matches. The germline V gene has CDR1 SEHNR and CDR2 FQNEAQ (reference sequence). The CDR3 totals 15 residues. In DNA, the CDR3 is TGTGCCAGCAGCTTAACCACAGGGGGGAGAGAGACCCAGTACTTC. This gives the protein CASSLTTGGRETQYF.

The V gene is TRBV18, the J gene TRBJ2-7; 8 bases line up with TRBD1. There are 18 residues in the CDR3. Germline assignment: CDR1 KGHSH and CDR2 LQKENI. The junction had 18 bases not matched to a gene; V was cut back by 3 bases and J by 5 bases. The CDR3 nucleotides are TGTGCCAGCTCACCTTACCTGCATAGGACAGGGCTCCCACACGAGCAGTACTTC. This encodes CASSPYLHRTGLPHEQYF.

V gene TRBV28 combines with J gene TRBJ1-2; TRBD1 is a possible D gene (5 bases). The germline V gene has CDR1 MDHEN and CDR2 SYDVKM. V was clipped by 5 bases and J by 5 bases, with 15 bases between them. The CDR3 loop spans 14 amino acids. CDR3 protein: CASSPGGAGYGYTF. CDR3 in DNA: TGTGCCAGCAGTCCGGGAGGGGCCGGTTATGGCTACACCTTC.

About this clone: Mismatch with germline at one junction end may stem from a read error. The CDR3 protein is CASRLGLAGGEETQYF. CDR3 nucleotides: TGTGCCAGCAGGTTGGGACTAGCGGGGGGGGAAGAGACCCAGTACTTC. This chain uses TRBV5-4 with TRBJ2-5; 16 bases line up with TRBD2. The CDR3 is 16 amino acids. The germline V gene encodes CDR1 SGHNT and CDR2 YYREEE (reference sequence).

This chain joins TRBV2 and TRBJ1-4, with 12 bases fitting TRBD1. The germline V gene has CDR1 SNHLY and CDR2 FYNNEI. The CDR3 is 13 amino acids. J gave up 8 bases and V 9 bases, and 4 bases lay outside the gene matches. CDR3 residues: CARGTGGDEKLFF. CDR3 nucleotides: TGTGCCAGAGGGACAGGGGGCGACGAAAAACTGTTTTTT. Based on the CDR3 plus reference TRBV2 and TRBJ1-4, the full variable domain is EPEVTQTPSHQVTQMGQEVILRCVPISNHLYFYWYRQILGQKVEFLVSFYNNEISEKSEIFDDQFSVERPDGSNFTLKIRSTKLEDSAMYFCARGTGGDEKLFFGSGTQLSVL.

The chain combines TRBV19 with TRBJ2-1; 8 positions match TRBD2. Looked up from germline, CDR1 is LNHDA and CDR2 is SQIVND (reference sequence). Losses at the gene ends were 2 bases for V and 7 bases for J; bases not matched to a gene: 7. The CDR3 is made up of 15 amino acids. This chain's CDR3 is CASSITGGRENEQFF. CDR3 nucleotides: TGTGCCAGTAGTATAACGGGGGGGCGGGAAAATGAGCAGTTCTTC.

V and J are TRBV21-1 and TRBJ1-6; TRBD1 is the table's D call, not checked against the DNA. TRBV21-1 constitutes a pseudogene. The CDR3 extends over 15 amino acids. Here the CDR3 reads CASSKDRDYNSPLHF. For the CDR3, the DNA is TGTGCCAGCAGCAAAGACAGGGACTATAATTCACCCCTCCACTTT.

This clone was found once. The chain is built from TRBV18 and TRBJ2-4, with 8 nucleotides matching TRBD1. V trimming: 3 bases; J trimming: 6 bases; junction bases outside the gene matches: 7. The CDR3 totals 15 residues. Looked up from germline, CDR1 is KGHSH and CDR2 is LQKENI. CDR3 coding DNA: TGTGCCAGCTCACCTTCCAGGGGGCTAGGAAACATTCAGTACTTC. Its protein is CASSPSRGLGNIQYF.

The chain couples TRBV6-2 or TRBV6-3 to TRBJ2-6; 7 nucleotides align to TRBD1. V was clipped by 4 bases and J by 4 bases; unmatched bases: 7. This CDR3 has 16 amino acids. Germline CDR1 is MNHEY and CDR2 is SVGEGT. DNA for the CDR3: TGTGCCAGCAGTTTGCGACAGGGAAAGGGGGCCAACGTCCTGACTTTC. Its translation: CASSLRQGKGANVLTF.

The chain carries TRBV5-6 and TRBJ2-1, with 7 bases fitting TRBD1. This CDR3 region has 15 residues. Germline-derived CDR1 and CDR2 are SGHDT and YYEEEE. Germline trimming cut 5 bases from V and 6 bases from J; bases unmatched to any gene: 11. This chain's CDR3 is CASSLGQVPRNEQFF. The CDR3 DNA reads as TGTGCCAGCAGTTTAGGACAGGTCCCCCGCAATGAGCAGTTCTTC.

The chain joins TRBV28 to TRBJ2-7, with 10 bases aligning to TRBD1. Trimming cost V 5 bases and J 0 bases; bases outside gene matches: 4. CDR3 size: 15 residues. Germline CDR1 is MDHEN and CDR2 is SYDVKM. Written as DNA, the CDR3 is TGTGCCAGCAGTCGGGACAGGGGCAACTCCTACGAGCAGTACTTC. Amino acids: CASSRDRGNSYEQYF.

CDR3 sequence reads: CASGLIHRGGETEAFF. Written as DNA, the CDR3 is TGTGCTAGTGGTTTGATACATAGGGGCGGCGAGACTGAAGCTTTCTTT. This chain links TRBV12-5 with TRBJ1-1, with D perhaps matching TRBD1 (5 bases). The V end was cut by 2 bases, the J end by 5 bases, with 18 bases between. CDR1 and CDR2 from the germline V gene are LGHNT and FRNRAP. The CDR3 has 16 residues. Complete variable domain (other parts from reference TRBV12-5 and TRBJ1-1): DARVTQTPRHKVTEMGQEVTMRCQPILGHNTVFWYRQTMMQGLELLAYFRNRAPLDDSGMPKDRFSAEMPDATLATLKIQPSEPRDSAVYFCASGLIHRGGETEAFFGQGTRLTVV.

The CDR3 region is CASSDENYEQYF. The CDR3 DNA reads TGTGCCAGCAGTGACGAGAATTACGAGCAGTACTTC. The V gene is TRBV6-4, the J gene TRBJ2-7; no clear D gene. Germline V gene lookup returns CDR1 MRHNA and CDR2 SNTAGT. This CDR3 is built from 12 residues. V was trimmed by 2 bases and J by 4 bases, leaving 6 bases between them.

The chain carries TRBV6-5 and TRBJ2-1; TRBD2 matches 7 bases. The J segment lost 7 bases and the V segment lost 0 bases, leaving 6 bases of the junction unmatched. The CDR3 is 15 residues long. Germline loops: CDR1 MNHEY, CDR2 SVGAGI. The chain's CDR3 is CASSYSRGRVNEQFF. CDR3 in DNA: TGTGCCAGCAGTTACTCGAGAGGGAGGGTGAATGAGCAGTTCTTC.

The genes are TRBV7-9 and TRBJ1-5; the D gene is possibly TRBD1 (6 bases). The germline V gene has CDR1 SEHNR and CDR2 FQNEAQ (reference sequence). V was cut by 1 base and J by 5 bases, with 15 bases left in between. This CDR3 spans 16 amino acids. CDR3 sequence (DNA): TGTGCCAGCAGCTTAGTAGGGGGTATTAGTCATCAGCCCCAGCATTTT. This codes for CASSLVGGISHQPQHF.

This chain links TRBV19 with TRBJ1-3; TRBD1 aligns across 10 bases. This CDR3 is built from 15 residues. The germline CDR1 and CDR2 sequences are LNHDA and SQIVND (reference sequence). Trimming cost V 5 bases and J 7 bases; bases outside gene matches: 8. The CDR3 loop is CASSRDRGFVNTIYF. CDR3 DNA: TGTGCCAGTAGTCGGGACAGGGGATTTGTTAACACCATATATTTT.